The 27 T cell receptor beta chains in this list originate from one sample, sequenced in a study of post-analysis software for immune sequencing data. General study points: TRBV segments more frequent in patients than in controls numbered about 5 and included TRBV5-6, TRBV5-1 and TRBV20-1.

Unique molecular identifiers were built into the TCR beta cDNA libraries. MiXCR, applied by TCRdb to the PCR reads, yields one record per CDR3 protein. The sample has 150,000 to 200,000 distinct CDR3 sequences, around 28% seen once; the top ten hold approximately 1.5%. These TCRs' antigens remain unknown. The sample taken for sequencing was blood. These receptors originate from a girl between 5 and 17 years old with multiple sclerosis.

This clonotype showed up many times. This sequence joins TRBV9 and TRBJ2-7, with D perhaps matching TRBD1 (6 bases). CDR1 and CDR2 (germline): SGDLS, YYNGEE. Trimming shortened V by 3 bases and J by 6 bases, and 13 bases separated the two germline ends. CDR3 size: 13 residues. In DNA form, the CDR3 reads TGTGCCAGCAGCGCAACAGGGTTGGGCGAGCAGTACTTC. Residues: CASSATGLGEQYF.

The V gene is TRBV6-1, the J gene TRBJ1-4; D is ambiguous. The germline V gene has CDR1 MNHNS and CDR2 SASEGT. The CDR3 is 13 residues long. The V end lost 1 base, the J end lost 4 bases, and 4 bases lay between the germline ends. The CDR3 DNA follows: TGTGCCAGCAGTGAAGGATTTAATGAAAAACTGTTTTTT. Translation gives CASSEGFNEKLFF.

This clonotype was seen a few times. This chain joins TRBV13 and TRBJ2-1; the D call may be TRBD1 or TRBD2 (5 bases each). The CDR3 is 15 amino acids. Germline assignment: CDR1 PRHDT and CDR2 FYEKMQ (reference sequence). V was pared by 6 bases and J by 7 bases, with 19 bases between. CDR3: CASSLVGPHSNEQFF. The DNA of the CDR3 is TGTGCCAGCAGTCTGGTGGGACCACACTCTAATGAGCAGTTCTTC.

Of note for this clonotype: A much larger clone lies one base from this, so it may be a read error. The J gene is TRBJ1-2, the V gene TRBV9; D gene uncertain. Germline CDR1 reads SGDLS; CDR2 reads YYNGEE. The CDR3 extends over 16 amino acids. Here the CDR3 DNA reads TGTGTCAGCAGCGTAGAGCCGGATCAGCCTAACTATGGCTACACCTTC. Amino acid sequence: CVSSVEPDQPNYGYTF.

At least ten counts were recorded for this clonotype. The rearrangement joins TRBV12-3 or TRBV12-4 to TRBJ2-1; D tentatively reads TRBD1 or TRBD2 (5 bases each). V lost 11 bases to trimming and J lost 2 bases, with 13 bases between them. The CDR3 extends over 13 amino acids. CDR3 loop: CASGDPAYNEQFF. CDR3 coding DNA: TGTGCCTCCGGGGACCCGGCCTACAATGAGCAGTTCTTC.

As regards this clonotype: A read error may produce the germline difference seen at one junction end. The gene calls are TRBV2 and TRBJ1-5, with TRBD1 as a possible D gene (6 bases). From germline, CDR1 is SNHLY and CDR2 FYNNEI. CDR3 size: 15 residues. As DNA, the CDR3 is TGTGCCGGCAGTTCAACAGGGACCCGAGAACAGCCCCAGCATTTT. This encodes CAGSSTGTREQPQHF. Complete variable domain (other parts from reference TRBV2 and TRBJ1-5): EPEVTQTPSHQVTQMGQEVILRCVPISNHLYFYWYRQILGQKVEFLVSFYNNEISEKSEIFDDQFSVERPDGSNFTLKIRSTKLEDSAMYFCAGSSTGTREQPQHFGDGTRLSIL.

This sequence joins TRBV28 and TRBJ1-5; D not resolved. Looked up from germline, CDR1 is MDHEN and CDR2 is SYDVKM. The CDR3 totals 11 residues. Trimming removed 3 bases at V and 13 bases at J, with 10 bases between. This CDR3 is CASSLDSRQHF. In DNA, the CDR3 is TGTGCCAGCAGTTTGGACTCCCGACAGCATTTT.

Comments on this clonotype: A much larger clone sits a single nucleotide away, making a read error possible. The chain employs TRBV15 and TRBJ2-7; the match to TRBD1 covers 11 bases. The CDR3 contains 16 residues. Germline CDR1 reads LNHNV; CDR2 reads YYDKDF (reference sequence). This chain's CDR3 is CVTSREGQGASYEQYF. In nucleotides, the CDR3 is TGTGTCACCAGCAGAGAAGGACAGGGGGCCTCTTACGAGCAGTACTTC.

In DNA, the CDR3 is TGCAGCGTTGTAGTGTCCACCGGGGAGCTGTTTTTT. Protein: CSVVVSTGELFF. The rearrangement links TRBV29-1 to TRBJ2-2; no clear D. This CDR3 is 12 amino acids long. Between the trimmed V and J ends, which lost 4 bases and 4 bases, there was a span of 7 bases. Germline V CDR1 and CDR2: SQVTM, ANQGSEA.

The chain uses TRBV27 and TRBJ2-1, with TRBD1 identical over 8 bases. Germline-derived CDR1 and CDR2 are MNHEY and SMNVEV (reference sequence). The CDR3 totals 17 residues. With V trimmed by 1 base and J by 6 bases, 11 bases remained unmatched. This chain's CDR3 is CASSLLTDRGSGNEQFF. The CDR3 nucleotides are TGTGCCAGCAGTTTATTAACTGACAGGGGCTCCGGCAATGAGCAGTTCTTC.

The V gene is TRBV6-1, the J gene TRBJ1-5; 8 bases are a match to TRBD1. Germline CDR1 and CDR2: MNHNS and SASEGT. Unmatched junction bases numbered 14, after V lost 7 bases and J lost 6 bases. The CDR3 is 16 amino acids. The CDR3 region is CASIFQGAHLGQPQHF. The CDR3 bases are TGTGCCAGCATATTCCAGGGGGCTCATTTGGGTCAGCCCCAGCATTTT.

This clonotype was detected only a few times. The chain recombines TRBV12-3 or TRBV12-4 with TRBJ1-1; D is unresolved. This CDR3 has 13 residues. V was shortened by 5 bases and J by 10 bases, with 17 bases between the two germline ends. This chain's CDR3 is CASSLQLRKGAFF. CDR3 bases: TGTGCCAGCAGTCTCCAACTCCGTAAGGGAGCTTTCTTT.

In this sample, this clonotype turned up many times. The chain links TRBV27 to TRBJ2-7; perhaps D is TRBD1 or TRBD2 (6 bases each). This CDR3 is built from 19 residues. Germline V lookup: CDR1 MNHEY, CDR2 SMNVEV (reference sequence). Between the trimmed V and J ends, which lost 5 bases and 0 bases, there was a span of 26 bases. The CDR3 nucleotides are TGTGCCAGCAGTCTCACTCCGGGGGCAGCTATGGAATTCTCCTACGAGCAGTACTTC. Translating it yields CASSLTPGAAMEFSYEQYF.

This clonotype was found a few times. The genes are TRBV6-4 and TRBJ2-1; 12 bases fit TRBD2. The germline CDR1 and CDR2 sequences are MRHNA and SNTAGT. There are 15 residues in the CDR3. J lost 4 bases, V lost 2 bases, and 0 bases had no gene match. CDR3 loop: CASSDGTSGYNEQFF. In DNA form, the CDR3 reads TGTGCCAGCAGTGACGGGACTAGCGGGTACAATGAGCAGTTCTTC.

The J gene is TRBJ2-7, the V gene TRBV4-1; unclear D gene. This CDR3 is 14 amino acids long. Germline V gene sequence: CDR1 MGHRA, CDR2 YSYEKL. Trimming left V 1 base short and J 1 base short, with 8 bases between. The CDR3 reads CASSQGLTSYEQYF. The CDR3 DNA sequence: TGCGCCAGCAGCCAAGGGCTTACGTCCTACGAGCAGTACTTC.

This clonotype was recorded a few times. The CDR3 here is CASSDKILKFGYTF. CDR3 coding DNA: TGTGCCAGCAGTGATAAGATCCTCAAGTTTGGCTACACCTTC. The chain couples TRBV2 to TRBJ1-2; unclear D gene. Deletions cut 3 bases from V and 7 bases from J, with 15 bases between. The CDR3 contains 14 residues. CDR1 is SNHLY and CDR2 is FYNNEI in the germline V gene.

This clonotype was seen more than once but under ten times. CDR3 region: CASSLRREGYTF. CDR3 DNA sequence: TGTGCCAGCAGTTTGCGCAGGGAAGGCTACACCTTC. The chain carries TRBV12-3 or TRBV12-4 and TRBJ1-2; D is possibly TRBD1 (5 bases). The CDR3 is 12 amino acids. V was shortened by 3 bases and J by 8 bases, with 10 bases between the two germline ends.

Note on this clonotype: A much larger clone lies a single base off, so this may be a read error. V usage is TRBV9 and J usage is TRBJ2-3; D may be TRBD1 or TRBD2 (6 bases each). Germline-derived CDR1 and CDR2 are SGDLS and YYNGEE. CDR3 length equals 15 residues. The CDR3 DNA is TGTGCCGGCAGCGTAGAGGGCGGGACATCGGATACGCAGTATTTT. It yields the protein CAGSVEGGTSDTQYF.

This clonotype was observed a few times. This sequence joins TRBV7-2 and TRBJ2-7; 7 bases fit TRBD1. V gave up 5 bases and J gave up 1 base; unmatched junction bases: 5. This CDR3 has 14 amino acids. Germline CDR1 reads SGHTA; CDR2 reads FQGNSA. The CDR3 DNA reads as TGTGCCAGCAGCCCGGGACAGTGGTCCTACGAGCAGTACTTC. Translation: CASSPGQWSYEQYF.

About this clonotype itself: This may be a read error: a much more frequent sequence differs by one nucleotide. This chain joins TRBV3-1 and TRBJ2-1; the D gene is possibly TRBD2 (6 bases). This CDR3 spans 12 amino acids. The V gene lost 8 bases and the J gene lost 13 bases, with 18 bases spanning the gap. CDR1 and CDR2 (germline): LGHDT, YNNKEL (reference sequence). Here the CDR3 reads CASSRLEETQFF. The CDR3 DNA is TGTGCCAGCTCCCGACTAGAAGAGACCCAGTTCTTC.

The V gene is TRBV28, the J gene TRBJ2-1; D remains ambiguous. Germline V lookup: CDR1 MDHEN, CDR2 SYDVKM. V lost 4 bases, J lost 6 bases, and 19 bases lay in between. There are 16 residues in the CDR3. The CDR3 region is CASSSPTSPPTNEQFF. In nucleotides, the CDR3 is TGTGCCAGCAGTTCCCCGACATCCCCCCCGACCAATGAGCAGTTCTTC. The entire variable domain, with the rest obtained from reference TRBV28 and TRBJ2-1, is as follows: DVKVTQSSRYLVKRTGEKVFLECVQDMDHENMFWYRQDPGLGLRLIYFSYDVKMKEKGDIPEGYSVSREKKERFSLILESASTNQTSMYLCASSSPTSPPTNEQFFGPGTRLTVL.

This chain joins TRBV7-2 and TRBJ2-2; no firm D call. The V gene lost 5 bases and the J gene lost 7 bases, with 23 bases spanning the gap. Germline CDR1 and CDR2: SGHTA and FQGNSA. The CDR3 loop spans 17 amino acids. This CDR3 is CASSPTDRTRFSGELFF. The CDR3 DNA reads TGTGCCAGCAGCCCTACGGACCGAACAAGGTTCAGCGGGGAGCTGTTTTTT.

This clonotype was counted many times. V is TRBV20-1 and J is TRBJ2-7; D is uncertain. V lost 1 base and J 7 bases, leaving 14 bases between the germline ends. The CDR3 contains 13 residues. Germline V gene lookup returns CDR1 DFQATT and CDR2 SNEGSKA (reference sequence). The CDR3 sequence is CSARVLYLGEQYF. CDR3 sequence (DNA): TGCAGTGCTAGAGTGCTCTACTTGGGGGAGCAGTACTTC.

This chain uses TRBV5-8 with TRBJ2-7, with D uncertain. Germline V CDR1 and CDR2: SGHTS, YDEGEE. This CDR3 is built from 14 residues. Trimming cost V 4 bases and J 5 bases, with 16 bases left between them. The CDR3 DNA follows: TGTGCCAGCAGCCGCCGGCCTTCCGCCGACGAGCAGTACTTC. This encodes CASSRRPSADEQYF. The complete variable domain, with remaining parts taken from reference TRBV5-8 and TRBJ2-7, reads EAGVTQSPTHLIKTRGQQATLRCSPISGHTSVYWYQQALGLGLQFLLWYDEGEERNRGNFPPRFSGRQFPNYSSELNVNALELEDSALYLCASSRRPSADEQYFGPGTRLTVT.

This clonotype was counted only a few times. The rearrangement links TRBV20-1 to TRBJ2-1, with 14 bases that match TRBD2. This CDR3 spans 18 amino acids. With V trimmed by 6 bases and J by 2 bases, 12 bases remained unmatched. The germline gives CDR1 DFQATT, CDR2 SNEGSKA (reference sequence). The CDR3 reads CSAKTSGRGGRAYNEQFF. In DNA, the CDR3 is TGCAGTGCAAAGACTAGCGGGAGGGGGGGGAGGGCCTACAATGAGCAGTTCTTC.

This clonotype has a handful of counts. The chain is built from TRBV20-1 and TRBJ2-3, with 13 bases matching TRBD2. The V and J ends lost 5 bases and 2 bases, in that order; junction bases with no gene match: 4. The CDR3 spans 15 residues. CDR1 DFQATT and CDR2 SNEGSKA come from the germline V gene (reference sequence). The CDR3 reads CSADTSGRATDTQYF. The CDR3 coding sequence is TGCAGTGCTGACACTAGCGGGAGGGCCACAGATACGCAGTATTTT.

In nucleotides, the CDR3 is TGTGCCAGCCTTGGGTCAGGGAACACTGAAGCTTTCTTT. Encoded protein: CASLGSGNTEAFF. The chain carries TRBV12-3 or TRBV12-4 and TRBJ1-1; D remains ambiguous. The CDR3 is 13 residues long. Trimming removed 8 bases from V and 1 base from J, with 11 bases in between.